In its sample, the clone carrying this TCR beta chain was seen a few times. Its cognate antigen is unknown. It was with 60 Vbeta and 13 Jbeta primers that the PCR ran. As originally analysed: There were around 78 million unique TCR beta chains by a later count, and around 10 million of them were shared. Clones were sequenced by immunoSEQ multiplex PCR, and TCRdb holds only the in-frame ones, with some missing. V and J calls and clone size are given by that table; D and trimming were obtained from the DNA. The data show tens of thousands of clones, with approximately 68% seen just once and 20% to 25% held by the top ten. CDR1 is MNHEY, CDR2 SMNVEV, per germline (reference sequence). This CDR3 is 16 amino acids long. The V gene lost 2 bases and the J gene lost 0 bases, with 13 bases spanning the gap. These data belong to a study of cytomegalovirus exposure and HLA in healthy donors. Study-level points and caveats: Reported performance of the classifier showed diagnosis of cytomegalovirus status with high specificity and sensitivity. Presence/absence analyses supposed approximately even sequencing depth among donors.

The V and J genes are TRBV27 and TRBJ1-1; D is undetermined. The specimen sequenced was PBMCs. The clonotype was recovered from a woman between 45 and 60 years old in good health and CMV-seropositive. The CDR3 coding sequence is TGTGCCAGCAGTTTAATCCCCCTTAACTTGAACACTGAAGCTTTCTTT. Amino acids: CASSLIPLNLNTEAFF.